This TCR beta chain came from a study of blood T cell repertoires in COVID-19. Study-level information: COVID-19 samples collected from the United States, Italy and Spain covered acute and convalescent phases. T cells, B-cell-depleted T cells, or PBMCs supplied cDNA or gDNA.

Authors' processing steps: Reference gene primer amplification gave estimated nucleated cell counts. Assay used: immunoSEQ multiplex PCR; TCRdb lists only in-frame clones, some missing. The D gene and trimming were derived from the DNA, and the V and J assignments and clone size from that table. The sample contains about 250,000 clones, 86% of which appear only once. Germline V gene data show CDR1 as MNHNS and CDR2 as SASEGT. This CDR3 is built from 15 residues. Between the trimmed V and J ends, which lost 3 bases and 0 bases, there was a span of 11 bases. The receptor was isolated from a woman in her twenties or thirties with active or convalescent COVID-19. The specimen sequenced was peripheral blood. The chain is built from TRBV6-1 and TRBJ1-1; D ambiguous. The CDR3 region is CASSDRRDLNTEAFF. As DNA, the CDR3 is TGTGCCAGCAGTGACCGACGGGATTTGAACACTGAAGCTTTCTTT.